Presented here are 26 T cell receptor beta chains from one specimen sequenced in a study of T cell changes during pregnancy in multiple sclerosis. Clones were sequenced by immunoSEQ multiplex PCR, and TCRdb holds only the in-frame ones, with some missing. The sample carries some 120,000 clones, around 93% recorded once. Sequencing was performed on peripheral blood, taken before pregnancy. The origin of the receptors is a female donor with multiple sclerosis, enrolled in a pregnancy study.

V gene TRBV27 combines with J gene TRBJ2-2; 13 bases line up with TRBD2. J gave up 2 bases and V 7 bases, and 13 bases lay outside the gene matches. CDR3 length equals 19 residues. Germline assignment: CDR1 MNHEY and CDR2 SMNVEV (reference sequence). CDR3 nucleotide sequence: TGTGCCAGCACTCCTAGGAGACTAGCGGGAGGACCCAACACCGGGGAGCTGTTTTTT. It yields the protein CASTPRRLAGGPNTGELFF.

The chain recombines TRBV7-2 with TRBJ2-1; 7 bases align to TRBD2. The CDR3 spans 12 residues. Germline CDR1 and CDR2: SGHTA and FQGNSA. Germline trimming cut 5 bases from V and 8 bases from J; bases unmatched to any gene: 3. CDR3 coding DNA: TGTGCCAGCAGCCCTAGCGGATATGAGCAGTTCTTC. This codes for CASSPSGYEQFF.

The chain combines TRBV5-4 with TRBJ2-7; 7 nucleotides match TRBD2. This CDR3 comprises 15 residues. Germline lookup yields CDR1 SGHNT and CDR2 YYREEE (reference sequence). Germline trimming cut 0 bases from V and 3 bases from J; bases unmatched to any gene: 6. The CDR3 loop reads CASSLAGQRGYEQYF. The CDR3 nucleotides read TGTGCCAGCAGCTTGGCCGGTCAGCGGGGCTACGAGCAGTACTTC.

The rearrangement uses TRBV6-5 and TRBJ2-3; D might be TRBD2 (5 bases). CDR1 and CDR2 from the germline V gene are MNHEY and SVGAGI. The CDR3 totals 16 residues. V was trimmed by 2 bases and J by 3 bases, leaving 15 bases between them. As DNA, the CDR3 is TGTGCCAGCAGTTACACCTTAGCGATAGCGACAGATACGCAGTATTTT. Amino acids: CASSYTLAIATDTQYF.

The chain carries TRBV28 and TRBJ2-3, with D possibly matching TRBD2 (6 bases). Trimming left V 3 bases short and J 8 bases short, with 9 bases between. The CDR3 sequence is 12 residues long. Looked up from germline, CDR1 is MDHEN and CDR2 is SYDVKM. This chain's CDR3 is CASSFLGGTQYF. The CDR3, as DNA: TGTGCCAGCAGTTTTTTGGGGGGTACGCAGTATTTT.

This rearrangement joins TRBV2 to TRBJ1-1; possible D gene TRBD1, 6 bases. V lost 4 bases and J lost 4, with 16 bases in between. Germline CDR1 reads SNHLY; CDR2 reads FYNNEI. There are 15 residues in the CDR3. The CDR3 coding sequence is TGTGCCAGCAGTGTTAGGGAGGGGGAGGTCACTGAAGCTTTCTTT. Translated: CASSVREGEVTEAFF.

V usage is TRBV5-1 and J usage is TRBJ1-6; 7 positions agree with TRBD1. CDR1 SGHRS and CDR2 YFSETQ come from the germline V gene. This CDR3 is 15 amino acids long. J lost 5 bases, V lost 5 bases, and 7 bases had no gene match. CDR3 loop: CASRFIGTDNSPLHF. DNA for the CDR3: TGCGCCAGCAGATTTATTGGGACAGATAATTCACCCCTCCACTTT.

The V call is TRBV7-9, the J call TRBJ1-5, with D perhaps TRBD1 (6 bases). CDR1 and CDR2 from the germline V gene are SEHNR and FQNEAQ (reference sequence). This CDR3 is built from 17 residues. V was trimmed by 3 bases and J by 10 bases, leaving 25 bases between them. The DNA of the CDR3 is TGTGCCAGCAGCTTTTCCACCCGAGGGGGAAAGGCGGGTCCCCAGCATTTT. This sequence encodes CASSFSTRGGKAGPQHF.

Here the CDR3 reads CASSLTGVNTEAFF. In DNA, the CDR3 is TGTGCCAGCAGTCTTACAGGGGTGAACACTGAAGCTTTCTTT. The chain links TRBV27 to TRBJ1-1, with 7 bases that match TRBD1. After removal of 5 bases from V and 0 bases from J, the junction contained 3 bases not matched to a gene. The CDR3 length is 14 residues. CDR1 and CDR2 from the germline V gene are MNHEY and SMNVEV (reference sequence).

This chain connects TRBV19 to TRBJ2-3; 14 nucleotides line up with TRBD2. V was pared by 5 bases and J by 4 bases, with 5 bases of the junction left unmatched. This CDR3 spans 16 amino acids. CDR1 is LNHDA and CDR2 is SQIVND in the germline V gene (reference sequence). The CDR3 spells CASSSGTSGSADTQYF. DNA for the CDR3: TGTGCCAGTAGTTCCGGGACTAGCGGGAGCGCAGATACGCAGTATTTT. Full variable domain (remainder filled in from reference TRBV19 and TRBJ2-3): DGGITQSPKYLFRKEGQNVTLSCEQNLNHDAMYWYRQDPGQGLRLIYYSQIVNDFQKGDIAEGYSVSREKKESFPLTVTSAQKNPTAFYLCASSSGTSGSADTQYFGPGTRLTVL.

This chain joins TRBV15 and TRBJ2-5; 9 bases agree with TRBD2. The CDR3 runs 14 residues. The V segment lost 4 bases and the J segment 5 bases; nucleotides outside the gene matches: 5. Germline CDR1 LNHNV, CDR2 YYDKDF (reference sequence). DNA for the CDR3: TGTGCCACCAGCACGGGACTAGCTGTCGAGACCCAGTACTTC. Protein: CATSTGLAVETQYF. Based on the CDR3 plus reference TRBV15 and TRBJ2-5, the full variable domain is DAMVIQNPRYQVTQFGKPVTLSCSQTLNHNVMYWYQQKSSQAPKLLFHYYDKDFNNEADTPDNFQSRRPNTSFCFLDIRSPGLGDTAMYLCATSTGLAVETQYFGPGTRLLVL.

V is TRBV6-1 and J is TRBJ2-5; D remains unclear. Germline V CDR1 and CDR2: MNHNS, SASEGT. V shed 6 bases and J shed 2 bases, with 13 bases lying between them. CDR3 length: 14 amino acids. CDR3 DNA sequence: TGTGCCAGCAGGGTGAGCCTCAGGCAAGAGACCCAGTACTTC. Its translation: CASRVSLRQETQYF.

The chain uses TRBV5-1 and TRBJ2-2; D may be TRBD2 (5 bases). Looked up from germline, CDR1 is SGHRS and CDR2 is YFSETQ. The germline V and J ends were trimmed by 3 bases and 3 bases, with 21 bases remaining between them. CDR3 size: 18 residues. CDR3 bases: TGCGCCAGCAGCTCCTTTCGGGATGTGTCAAGGGACACCGGGGAGCTGTTTTTT. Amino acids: CASSSFRDVSRDTGELFF.

CDR3 loop: CASSRGTSGGGTDTQYF. DNA for the CDR3: TGTGCCAGCAGCCGCGGGACTAGCGGGGGGGGCACAGATACGCAGTATTTT. The rearrangement joins TRBV4-2 to TRBJ2-3; 16 nucleotides agree with TRBD2. The V gene's germline CDR1 is LGHNA and CDR2 YNFKEQ. The junction had 2 bases not matched to a gene; V was cut back by 4 bases and J by 1 base. CDR3 length: 17 amino acids.

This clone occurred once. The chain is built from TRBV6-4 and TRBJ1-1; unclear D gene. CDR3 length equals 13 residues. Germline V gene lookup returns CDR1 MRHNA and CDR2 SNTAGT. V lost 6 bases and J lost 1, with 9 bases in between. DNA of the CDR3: TGTGCCAGCAGCGACGGGAGGAACACTGAAGCTTTCTTT. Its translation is CASSDGRNTEAFF.

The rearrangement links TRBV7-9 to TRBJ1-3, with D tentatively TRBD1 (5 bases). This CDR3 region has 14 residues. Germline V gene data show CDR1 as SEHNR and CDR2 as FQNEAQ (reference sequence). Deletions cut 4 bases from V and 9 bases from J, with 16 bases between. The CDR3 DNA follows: TGTGCCAGCAGCTCCAAACCTCAGGGATTCACCATATATTTT. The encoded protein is CASSSKPQGFTIYF.

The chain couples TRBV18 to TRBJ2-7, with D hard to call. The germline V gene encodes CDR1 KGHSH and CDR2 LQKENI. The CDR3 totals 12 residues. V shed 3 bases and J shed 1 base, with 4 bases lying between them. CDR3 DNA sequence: TGTGCCAGCTCACCCGGGTCCTACGAGCAGTACTTC. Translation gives CASSPGSYEQYF.

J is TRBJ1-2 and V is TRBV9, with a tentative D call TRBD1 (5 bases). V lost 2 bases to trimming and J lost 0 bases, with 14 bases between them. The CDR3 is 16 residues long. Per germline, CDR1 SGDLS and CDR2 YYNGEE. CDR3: CASSVDSALTNYGYTF. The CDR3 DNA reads TGTGCCAGCAGCGTCGACAGTGCCCTCACTAACTATGGCTACACCTTC.

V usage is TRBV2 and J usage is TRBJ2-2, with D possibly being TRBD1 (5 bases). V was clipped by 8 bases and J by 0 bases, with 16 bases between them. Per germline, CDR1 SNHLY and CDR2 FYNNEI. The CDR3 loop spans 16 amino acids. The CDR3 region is CASGSRVLANTGELFF. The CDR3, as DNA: TGTGCCAGCGGAAGCAGGGTCCTCGCGAACACCGGGGAGCTGTTTTTT.

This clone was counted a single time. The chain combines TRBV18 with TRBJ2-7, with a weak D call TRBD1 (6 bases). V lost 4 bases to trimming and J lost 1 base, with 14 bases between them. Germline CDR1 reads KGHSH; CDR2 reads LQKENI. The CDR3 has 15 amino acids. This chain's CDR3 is CASSLVRDKSYEQYF. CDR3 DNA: TGTGCCAGCTCACTCGTCAGGGACAAGTCCTACGAGCAGTACTTC.

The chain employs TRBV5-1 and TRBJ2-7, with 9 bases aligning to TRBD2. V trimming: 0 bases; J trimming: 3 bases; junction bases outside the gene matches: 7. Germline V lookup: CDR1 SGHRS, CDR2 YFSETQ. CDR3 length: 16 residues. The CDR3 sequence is CASSLGPGLARYEQYF. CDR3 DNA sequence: TGCGCCAGCAGCTTGGGCCCTGGACTAGCGCGCTACGAGCAGTACTTC.

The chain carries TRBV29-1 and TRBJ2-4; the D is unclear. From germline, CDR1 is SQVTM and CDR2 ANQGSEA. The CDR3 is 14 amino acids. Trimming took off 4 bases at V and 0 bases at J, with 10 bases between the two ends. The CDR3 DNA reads TGCAGCGTTGTACAGTCAGGAGCCAAAAACATTCAGTACTTC. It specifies CSVVQSGAKNIQYF.

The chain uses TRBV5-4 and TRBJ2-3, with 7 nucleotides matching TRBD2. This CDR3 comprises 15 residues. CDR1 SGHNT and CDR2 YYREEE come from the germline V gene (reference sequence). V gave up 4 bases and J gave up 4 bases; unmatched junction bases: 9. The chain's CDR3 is CASSRRVGGSDTQYF. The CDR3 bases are TGTGCCAGCAGCCGGAGGGTGGGAGGGTCAGATACGCAGTATTTT.

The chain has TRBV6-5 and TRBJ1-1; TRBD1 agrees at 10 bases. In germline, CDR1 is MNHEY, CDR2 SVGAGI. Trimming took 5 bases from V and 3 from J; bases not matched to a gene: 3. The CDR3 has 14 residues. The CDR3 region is CASSVGQGHTEAFF. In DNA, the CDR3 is TGTGCCAGCAGTGTGGGACAGGGGCACACTGAAGCTTTCTTT.

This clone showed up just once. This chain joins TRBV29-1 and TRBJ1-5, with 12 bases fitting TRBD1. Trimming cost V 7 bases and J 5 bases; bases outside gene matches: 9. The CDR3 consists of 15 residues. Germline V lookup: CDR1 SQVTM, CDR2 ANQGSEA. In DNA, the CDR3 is TGCAGCGCGCCCGGGACAGGGGGCGCCGATCAGCCCCAGCATTTT. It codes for CSAPGTGGADQPQHF.

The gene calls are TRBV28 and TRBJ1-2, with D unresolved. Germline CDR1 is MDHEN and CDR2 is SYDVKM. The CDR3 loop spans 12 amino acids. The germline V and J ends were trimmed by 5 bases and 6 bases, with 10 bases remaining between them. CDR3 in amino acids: CASSRTPHGYTF. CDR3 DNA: TGTGCCAGCAGTCGTACACCCCATGGCTACACCTTC.